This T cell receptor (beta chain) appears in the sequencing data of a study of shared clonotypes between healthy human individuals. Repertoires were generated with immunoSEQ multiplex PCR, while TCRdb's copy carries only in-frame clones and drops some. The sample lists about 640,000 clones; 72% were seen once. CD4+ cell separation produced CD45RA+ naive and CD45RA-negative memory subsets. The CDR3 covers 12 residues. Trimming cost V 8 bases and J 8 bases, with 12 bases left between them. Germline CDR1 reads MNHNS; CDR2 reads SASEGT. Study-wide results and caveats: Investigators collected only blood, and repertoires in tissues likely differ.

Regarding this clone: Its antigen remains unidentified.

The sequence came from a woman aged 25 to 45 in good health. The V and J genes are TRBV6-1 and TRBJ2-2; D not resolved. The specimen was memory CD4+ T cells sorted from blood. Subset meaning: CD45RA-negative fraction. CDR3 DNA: TGTGCCAGCTCAAAACACGGGGGGGAGCTGTTTTTT. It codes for CASSKHGGELFF.